A single sample is the source of the 12 T cell receptor beta chains below, sequenced in a study of shared clonotypes between healthy human individuals. Profiling relied on immunoSEQ multiplex PCR, and the TCRdb table lists in-frame clones only, not all of them. The sample has about 120,000 clones; about 63% are singletons. Sequenced sample: memory CD8+ T cells sorted from blood. The sample's subset: CD45RO+ cells pooled with CCR7-negative TemRA cells. The receptor source for this set is a woman aged 25 to 39 in good health.

The chain recombines TRBV7-9 with TRBJ2-7; the match to TRBD1 covers 7 bases. J was trimmed by 0 bases and V by 2 bases; bases with no gene match: 10. CDR1 is SEHNR and CDR2 is FQNEAQ in the germline V gene (reference sequence). The CDR3 is 17 residues long. CDR3 sequence: CASSLSRDRESSYEQYF. Written as DNA, the CDR3 is TGTGCCAGCAGCTTATCTCGCGACAGGGAAAGCTCCTACGAGCAGTACTTC.

Details on this clone: The same CDR3 can be traced to other DNA sequences in this sample. The J gene is TRBJ2-1, the V gene TRBV5-1, with 8 bases identical to TRBD2. Per germline, CDR1 SGHRS and CDR2 YFSETQ. The CDR3 totals 14 residues. V lost 8 bases to trimming and J lost 3 bases; unmatched junction nucleotides: 7. The CDR3 DNA sequence: TGCGCCAGTCGGTTGGCGGGGGGCTACAATGAGCAGTTCTTC. The encoded protein is CASRLAGGYNEQFF. The whole variable domain, remainder taken from reference TRBV5-1 and TRBJ2-1, is KAGVTQTPRYLIKTRGQQVTLSCSPISGHRSVSWYQQTPGQGLQFLFEYFSETQRNKGNFPGRFSGRQFSNSRSEMNVSTLELGDSALYLCASRLAGGYNEQFFGPGTRLTVL.

A few counts support this clone. The V and J genes are TRBV25-1 and TRBJ1-2, with a weak D call TRBD1 (6 bases). The CDR3 runs to 14 residues. CDR1 and CDR2 from the germline V gene are MGHDK and SYGVNS. V was pared by 4 bases and J by 0 bases, with 9 bases between. This CDR3 is CASSGQETNYGYTF. The CDR3 DNA is TGTGCCAGCAGTGGACAGGAGACTAACTATGGCTACACCTTC.

This clone occurred a few times. The gene calls are TRBV28 and TRBJ2-7, with D hard to call. The CDR3 totals 15 residues. Between the trimmed V and J ends, which lost 7 bases and 2 bases, there was a span of 18 bases. CDR1 and CDR2 (germline): MDHEN, SYDVKM. CDR3 DNA: TGTGCCAGCAAAACCATGTCGGGCCAAACCTACGAGCAGTACTTC. Translation gives CASKTMSGQTYEQYF.

The V and J genes are TRBV21-1 and TRBJ1-2; the table's D call of TRBD1 was not tested on the DNA. TRBV21-1 represents a pseudogene. The CDR3 has 16 amino acids. The CDR3 is CASSRDRGQSIYGYTF. In DNA form, the CDR3 reads TGTGCCAGCTCCCGGGACAGGGGGCAATCTATCTATGGCTACACCTTC.

J is TRBJ2-2 and V is TRBV19; D perhaps matches TRBD2 (5 bases). V was trimmed by 7 bases and J by 9 bases, leaving 12 bases between them. Germline lookup yields CDR1 LNHDA and CDR2 SQIVND (reference sequence). This CDR3 region has 12 residues. DNA for the CDR3: TGTGCCAGTACTGGGAGTCCCCGGGAGCTGTTTTTT. It codes for CASTGSPRELFF.

The chain recombines TRBV25-1 with TRBJ2-2, with 8 bases fitting TRBD1. V shed 4 bases and J 4 bases; nucleotides not matched to a gene: 2. Germline V lookup: CDR1 MGHDK, CDR2 SYGVNS. The length of the CDR3 is 14 residues. CDR3 in amino acids: CASSGGTGTGELFF. For the CDR3, the DNA is TGTGCCAGCAGTGGTGGGACAGGCACCGGGGAGCTGTTTTTT.

The chain uses TRBV2 and TRBJ1-1; the D is unclear. Germline values: CDR1 SNHLY, CDR2 FYNNEI. The CDR3 length is 13 residues. Trimming removed 6 bases at V and 0 bases at J, with 8 bases between. CDR3 coding DNA: TGTGCCAGCAGAGTTTCAATGAACACTGAAGCTTTCTTT. Amino acids: CASRVSMNTEAFF.

This clone was seen repeatedly, ten times or more. V and J are TRBV6-4 and TRBJ2-1; 9 nucleotides line up with TRBD2. CDR1 is MRHNA and CDR2 is SNTAGT in the germline V gene. The CDR3 loop spans 15 amino acids. With V trimmed by 4 bases and J by 6 bases, 7 bases remained unmatched. The CDR3 region has the DNA TGTGCCAGCAGTGTATCAGCGGGAGGCTTCAATGAGCAGTTCTTC. This gives the protein CASSVSAGGFNEQFF.

The chain has TRBV5-4 and TRBJ2-3; 8 bases align to TRBD2. This CDR3 has 15 amino acids. V trimming: 4 bases; J trimming: 1 base; junction bases outside the gene matches: 5. Germline CDR1 reads SGHNT; CDR2 reads YYREEE (reference sequence). In DNA form, the CDR3 reads TGTGCCAGCAGCGACGGCGGGAGGCGCACAGATACGCAGTATTTT. This sequence encodes CASSDGGRRTDTQYF.

A single count supports this clone. The V gene is TRBV6-6, the J gene TRBJ2-1; 11 bases fit TRBD2. From germline, CDR1 is MNHNY and CDR2 SVGAGI (reference sequence). The V and J ends lost 11 bases and 4 bases, in that order; junction bases with no gene match: 4. The CDR3 length is 13 residues. The CDR3 spells CASGTSGYNEQFF. For the CDR3, the DNA is TGTGCCTCCGGGACTAGCGGTTACAATGAGCAGTTCTTC.

The gene calls are TRBV5-1 and TRBJ2-3; no firm D call. Germline lookup yields CDR1 SGHRS and CDR2 YFSETQ. CDR3 length: 14 residues. Trimming pared 0 bases from V and 6 bases from J, leaving 11 bases between. CDR3 loop: CASSLDGRPDTQYF. In DNA form, the CDR3 reads TGCGCCAGCAGCTTGGACGGTCGGCCGGATACGCAGTATTTT.